The text below deals with one T cell receptor beta chain. This entry comes from a study of shared clonotypes between healthy human individuals. Study-wide context: Sampling drew on donors who were a couple of women and three men aged 18 to 49.

The length of the CDR3 is 15 residues. CDR1 is SGHRS and CDR2 is YFSETQ in the germline V gene. V was cut by 0 bases and J by 4 bases, with 13 bases left in between. In the CD4+ fraction, cells were divided into CD45RA+ naive and CD45RA-negative memory subsets. Assay used: immunoSEQ multiplex PCR; TCRdb lists only in-frame clones, some missing. The repertoire holds 2 million to 2.5 million clones, with approximately 95% as singletons. The clonotype comes from a man aged 18 to 30 in good health. Some clones in this sample may be carry-over from other donors' samples. Sequencing was performed on naive CD4+ T cells from PBMCs. Subset here: CD45RA+ positively selected. This chain uses TRBV5-1 with TRBJ2-5; no definite D call. The CDR3 region is CASSLARKGGETQYF. CDR3 sequence (DNA): TGCGCCAGCAGCTTGGCCCGAAAGGGTGGAGAGACCCAGTACTTC. Complete variable domain (other parts from reference TRBV5-1 and TRBJ2-5): KAGVTQTPRYLIKTRGQQVTLSCSPISGHRSVSWYQQTPGQGLQFLFEYFSETQRNKGNFPGRFSGRQFSNSRSEMNVSTLELGDSALYLCASSLARKGGETQYFGPGTRLLVL.